These T cell receptor beta chains were read from a single sample in a study of cytomegalovirus exposure and HLA in healthy donors. Assay: immunoSEQ multiplex PCR; the TCRdb copy retains only in-frame clones and omits some. The table records around 150,000 clones, about three quarters of them present only once. The sequenced material came from PBMCs. These receptors were collected from a man aged 50 or older in good health and CMV-seropositive. Both conserved end residues are part of each CDR3. Fields, in order: V gene, J gene, clone size, D gene, CDR3 protein. The D gene is left open where the match is weak. Clone size is shown for a subset of rows, as once, few, many or a class of expanded clone.

TRBV11-2	TRBJ1-2	.	.	CASRGGGVYTF
TRBV25-1	TRBJ1-4	.	.	CASSDGVNEKLFF
TRBV5-4	TRBJ1-4	.	TRBD1	CASSWGQGTEKLFF
TRBV6-5	TRBJ1-1	.	.	CASSLRFNTEAFF
TRBV29-1	TRBJ1-2	.	.	CSGGGSGDQVYTF
TRBV6-6	TRBJ1-5	.	.	CASSFRSNQPQHF
TRBV18	TRBJ2-7	.	TRBD1	CASSPPGQRYEQYF
TRBV7-9	TRBJ1-1	.	TRBD1	CASSFTGGRTEAFF
TRBV2	TRBJ2-5	.	.	CASALGGSIRETQYF
TRBV7-9	TRBJ1-1	.	.	CASSLVQGRDTEAFF
TRBV11-3	TRBJ2-3	few	TRBD2	CASTPGLAGGYTDTQYF
TRBV5-1	TRBJ1-4	.	TRBD1	CASSLEGQGRGEKLFF
TRBV6-6	TRBJ2-3	.	TRBD2	CASRSGTTTDTQYF
TRBV5-4	TRBJ1-2	.	TRBD1	CASSVDRAGGYTF
TRBV11-3	TRBJ2-3	.	TRBD1	CASSTRQGRTDTQYF
TRBV9	TRBJ1-1	.	.	CASSLRGDWNTEAFF
TRBV14	TRBJ2-5	.	.	CASSQLGHRRETQYF
TRBV7-2	TRBJ2-1	.	TRBD1	CASSIDRGAYNEQFF
TRBV6-6	TRBJ1-1	.	.	CASSYKTGNTEAFF
TRBV5-5	TRBJ1-2	.	TRBD1	CASSFDPSGGYGYTF
TRBV5-1	TRBJ2-5	few	TRBD1	CASSLGDREKETQYF
TRBV13	TRBJ2-7	once	TRBD2	CASSSNRDYLPEQYF
TRBV28	TRBJ1-2	.	.	CASSLGLGADYGYTF
TRBV11-3	TRBJ1-4	.	.	CASSLGGRGEKLFF
TRBV7-8	TRBJ2-2	.	.	CASSLDRAGELFF